One T cell receptor (beta chain) is described in this entry. Its cognate antigen is unknown. CDR1 and CDR2 (germline): KGHSH, LQKENI. V lost 4 bases to trimming and J lost 7 bases, with 13 bases between them. The CDR3 consists of 13 residues. Time point noted: baseline, week 1 (first vaccination visit). Treatment: pre-vaccination baseline after standard-of-care therapy. The donor cohort comprised cases of new WHO grade 3 or 4 IDH1-mutant, ATRX-lost astrocytoma. This sample is drawn from a study of a mutant IDH1 vaccine in newly diagnosed glioma. Method: immunoSEQ multiplex PCR; TCRdb's copy keeps in-frame clones and lacks some. The sample lists 80,000 to 100,000 clones; about 82% were seen once. General study points: Any relationship between pseudoprogression and changes in top peripheral T cell clonotypes seemed absent.

This material consisted of PBMCs, taken from a glioma patient treated with radiotherapy, temozolomide or both. The rearrangement joins TRBV18 to TRBJ1-2, with D perhaps TRBD1 (6 bases). The receptor was isolated from a man aged 35-49 years with glioma. The CDR3 DNA reads as TGTGCCAGCTCACGAGGACAGCTGCCTGGCTACACCTTC. Translating it yields CASSRGQLPGYTF. The full variable domain, with the rest looked up from reference TRBV18 and TRBJ1-2, is NAGVMQNPRHLVRRRGQEARLRCSPMKGHSHVYWYRQLPEEGLKFMVYLQKENIIDESGMPKERFSAEFPKEGPSILRIQQVVRGDSAAYFCASSRGQLPGYTFGSGTRLTVV.